Sequencing of this T cell receptor (beta chain) was carried out in a study of identical twins. General observations from the study: Invariant MAIT and iNKT cells could partly confound zero-insertion analyses.

The V gene lost 3 bases and the J gene lost 4 bases, with 15 bases spanning the gap. Per the germline V gene, CDR1 is MNHEY and CDR2 is SMNVEV (reference sequence). The CDR3 consists of 15 residues. One entry per CDR3 protein, called by TCRdb with MiXCR from the 5' RACE reads. The table lists hundreds of thousands of distinct CDR3 sequences, over 8.5% of them singletons, with 0.98% in the top ten. This clonotype was detected only a few times. Its cognate antigen is unknown. The same sample was also used in a study of yellow fever vaccine responses in identical twins.

This sequence was found in a woman aged 18-29 years in good health. The sample consisted of PBMCs. The chain employs TRBV27 and TRBJ2-5; D may correspond to TRBD1 or TRBD2 (5 bases each). This CDR3 reads CASSFGGAITETQYF. CDR3 DNA sequence: TGTGCCAGCAGTTTTGGGGGAGCCATAACAGAGACCCAGTACTTC.